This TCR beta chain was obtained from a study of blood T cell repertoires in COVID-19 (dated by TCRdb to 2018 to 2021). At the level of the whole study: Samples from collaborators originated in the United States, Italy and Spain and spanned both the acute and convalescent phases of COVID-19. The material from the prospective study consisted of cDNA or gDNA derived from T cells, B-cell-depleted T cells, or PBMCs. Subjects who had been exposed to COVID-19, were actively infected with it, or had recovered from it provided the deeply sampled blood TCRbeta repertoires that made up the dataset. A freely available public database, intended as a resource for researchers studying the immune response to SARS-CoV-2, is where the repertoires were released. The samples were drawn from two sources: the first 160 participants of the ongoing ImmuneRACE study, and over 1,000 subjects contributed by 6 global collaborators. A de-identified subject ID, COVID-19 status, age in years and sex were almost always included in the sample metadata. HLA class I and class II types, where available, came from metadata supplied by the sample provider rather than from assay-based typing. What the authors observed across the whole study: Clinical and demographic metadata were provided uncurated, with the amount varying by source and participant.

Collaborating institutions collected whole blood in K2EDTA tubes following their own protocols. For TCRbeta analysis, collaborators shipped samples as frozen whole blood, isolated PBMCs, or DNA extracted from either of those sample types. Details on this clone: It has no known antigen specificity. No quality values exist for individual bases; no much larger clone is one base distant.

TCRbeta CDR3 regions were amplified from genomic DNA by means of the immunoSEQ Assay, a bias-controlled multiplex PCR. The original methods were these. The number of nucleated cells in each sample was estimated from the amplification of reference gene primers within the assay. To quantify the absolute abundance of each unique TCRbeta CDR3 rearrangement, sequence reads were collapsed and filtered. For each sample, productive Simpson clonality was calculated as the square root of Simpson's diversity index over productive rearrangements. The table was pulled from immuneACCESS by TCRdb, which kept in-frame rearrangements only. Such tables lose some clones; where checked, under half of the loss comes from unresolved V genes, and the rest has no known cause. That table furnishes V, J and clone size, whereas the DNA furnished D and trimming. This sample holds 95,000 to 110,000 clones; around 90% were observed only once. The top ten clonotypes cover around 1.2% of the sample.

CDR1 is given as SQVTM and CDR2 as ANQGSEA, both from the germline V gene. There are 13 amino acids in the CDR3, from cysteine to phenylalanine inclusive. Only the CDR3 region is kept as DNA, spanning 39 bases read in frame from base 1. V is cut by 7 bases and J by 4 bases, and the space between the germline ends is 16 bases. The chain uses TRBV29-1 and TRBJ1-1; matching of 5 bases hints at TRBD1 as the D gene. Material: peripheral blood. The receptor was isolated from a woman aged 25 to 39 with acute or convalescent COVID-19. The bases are TGCAGCGCATTCTTGGGGCAGGGCACTGAAGCTTTCTTT. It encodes CSAFLGQGTEAFF.